These T cell receptor beta chains were read from a single sample in a study of blood T cell repertoires in COVID-19. The data were produced by immunoSEQ multiplex PCR, yet TCRdb's version contains in-frame clones alone and is incomplete. The data hold roughly 230,000 clones, with around 90% observed a single time. The sample comprised peripheral blood. These receptors originate from a man aged 25-45 years with COVID-19, enrolled during active disease. Both conserved end residues are trimmed from each CDR3. Each record gives: CDR3 length, V gene, J gene, CDR3 protein.

length: 11
V: TRBV6-6
J: TRBJ1-1
CDR3: ASRGGADTEAF

length: 12
V: TRBV5-4
J: TRBJ1-1
CDR3: ASSPGQGNTEAF

length: 14
V: TRBV18
J: TRBJ2-5
CDR3: ASSNTRTASQETQY

length: 13
V: TRBV28
J: TRBJ1-5
CDR3: ASSSGQGANQPQH

length: 13
V: TRBV12-5
J: TRBJ2-3
CDR3: ASGSGTGLTDTQY

length: 13
V: TRBV27
J: TRBJ2-1
CDR3: ASSLFSGGAGEQF

length: 12
V: TRBV19
J: TRBJ1-1
CDR3: ASSTAEGGTEAF

length: 13
V: TRBV7-2
J: TRBJ2-3
CDR3: ASSFLSGSSDTQY

length: 15
V: TRBV4-1
J: TRBJ1-3
CDR3: ASSHLPGQRSGNTIY

length: 15
V: TRBV4-2
J: TRBJ1-3
CDR3: ASSQDKSTEYGNTIY

length: 14
V: TRBV19
J: TRBJ1-5
CDR3: ASSMEDRVPYQPQH

length: 12
V: TRBV19
J: TRBJ2-7
CDR3: ASSMGPGRDEQY

length: 11
V: TRBV4-1
J: TRBJ1-2
CDR3: ASSQVGGDGYT

length: 11
V: TRBV5-1
J: TRBJ1-6
CDR3: ASSPGQGAPLH

length: 10
V: TRBV30
J: TRBJ2-7
CDR3: AWTGGGYEQY

length: 14
V: TRBV6-6
J: TRBJ2-2
CDR3: ASRRDRGTNTGELF

length: 13
V: TRBV3-1/TRBV3-2
J: TRBJ1-2
CDR3: ASSQDITGNYGYT

length: 13
V: TRBV7-9
J: TRBJ1-2
CDR3: ASSITTGALNGYT

length: 12
V: TRBV27
J: TRBJ2-3
CDR3: ASSLGGDTDTQY

length: 14
V: TRBV5-1
J: TRBJ1-6
CDR3: ASSLGQADINSPLH

length: 13
V: TRBV27
J: TRBJ2-3
CDR3: ASSFRTVSTDTQY

length: 13
V: TRBV25-1
J: TRBJ2-7
CDR3: ASSAHGTLRDEQY

length: 13
V: TRBV27
J: TRBJ1-5
CDR3: ASSFQGGGNQPQH

length: 13
V: TRBV27
J: TRBJ1-5
CDR3: ASSLFRGPNQPQH

length: 11
V: TRBV5-1
J: TRBJ1-1
CDR3: ASSFDTNTEAF

length: 10
V: TRBV5-1
J: TRBJ1-3
CDR3: ASTDSGNTIY

length: 12
V: TRBV2
J: TRBJ1-2
CDR3: ASRPGLANYGYT

length: 13
V: TRBV7-9
J: TRBJ2-7
CDR3: ASSLVGTGSYEQY

length: 13
V: TRBV3-1/TRBV3-2
J: TRBJ1-3
CDR3: ASSQDGSSGNTIY

length: 10
V: TRBV28
J: TRBJ1-2
CDR3: ASSFSSYGYT

length: 13
V: TRBV2
J: TRBJ1-1
CDR3: ASSEFGTANTEAF

length: 14
V: TRBV18
J: TRBJ1-1
CDR3: ASSPLGTGGDTEAF

length: 14
V: TRBV7-7
J: TRBJ2-5
CDR3: ASSPGLAGFQETQY

length: 12
V: TRBV5-1
J: TRBJ2-7
CDR3: ASRTGDRGDEQY

length: 14
V: TRBV19
J: TRBJ1-1
CDR3: ASSIDPTGFSTEAF

length: 13
V: TRBV13
J: TRBJ1-3
CDR3: ASTSPGTTGNTIY

length: 12
V: TRBV6-2/TRBV6-3
J: TRBJ1-5
CDR3: ASSYQGSNQPQH

length: 11
V: TRBV12-5
J: TRBJ2-7
CDR3: ASGLVPRPEQY

length: 14
V: TRBV9
J: TRBJ1-2
CDR3: ASSFRQGKEHYGYT

length: 17
V: TRBV6-6
J: TRBJ2-6
CDR3: ASSPSRLAGDSGANVLT

length: 12
V: TRBV2
J: TRBJ2-7
CDR3: ASTGGQGFYEQY

length: 12
V: TRBV3-1/TRBV3-2
J: TRBJ1-6
CDR3: ASQAGADASPLH

length: 13
V: TRBV7-6
J: TRBJ1-2
CDR3: ASSYGTDTDYGYT

length: 15
V: TRBV6-2/TRBV6-3
J: TRBJ2-1
CDR3: ASSYSSGEVAYNEQF

length: 12
V: TRBV7-9
J: TRBJ1-5
CDR3: ASSLGRGNQPQH